The 9 T cell receptor beta chains given below trace back to one sample, sequenced in a study of blood T cell repertoires in COVID-19. Method: immunoSEQ multiplex PCR; TCRdb's copy keeps in-frame clones and lacks some. The repertoire includes 170,000 or so clones, around nine tenths of them detected once, and 0.88% sits in the top ten. Sequencing was performed on peripheral blood. Receptor source: a woman between 18 and 29 years old who had recovered from COVID-19.

This clone has a single count. The chain is built from TRBV13 and TRBJ1-5; the D is unclear. Per germline, CDR1 PRHDT and CDR2 FYEKMQ (reference sequence). Trimming took off 1 base at V and 9 bases at J, with 19 bases between the two ends. The CDR3 length is 16 residues. CDR3 nucleotides: TGTGCCAGCAGCTTAGCCCTTCCGCGGGGAGATGGGCCCCAGCATTTT. It specifies CASSLALPRGDGPQHF.

The chain joins TRBV5-1 to TRBJ2-7, with 9 bases fitting TRBD1. Looked up from germline, CDR1 is SGHRS and CDR2 is YFSETQ. The CDR3 extends over 15 amino acids. Unmatched junction bases numbered 4, after V lost 0 bases and J lost 3 bases. CDR3 sequence reads: CASSLVGTGLYEQYF. CDR3 DNA: TGCGCCAGCAGCTTGGTTGGGACAGGGCTCTACGAGCAGTACTTC. The complete variable domain, with remaining parts taken from reference TRBV5-1 and TRBJ2-7, reads KAGVTQTPRYLIKTRGQQVTLSCSPISGHRSVSWYQQTPGQGLQFLFEYFSETQRNKGNFPGRFSGRQFSNSRSEMNVSTLELGDSALYLCASSLVGTGLYEQYFGPGTRLTVT.

This clone showed up just once. The chain combines TRBV3-1 (or the pseudogene TRBV3-2) with TRBJ2-7; D is ambiguous. The CDR3 has 13 amino acids. From germline, CDR1 is LGHDT and CDR2 YNNKEL (reference sequence). V lost 0 bases and J lost 4, with 7 bases in between. Here the CDR3 reads CASSQDMSYEQYF. The CDR3 nucleotides read TGTGCCAGCAGCCAAGATATGAGTTACGAGCAGTACTTC.

J is TRBJ2-7 and V is TRBV2, with TRBD1 identical over 11 bases. The CDR3 is made up of 15 amino acids. Germline V lookup: CDR1 SNHLY, CDR2 FYNNEI. Trimming removed 6 bases from V and 6 bases from J; junction bases left unmatched: 10. The CDR3 DNA follows: TGTGCCAGCAGCCCCCCGGGACAGGGGGGCAGCGAGCAGTACTTC. Protein: CASSPPGQGGSEQYF.

The gene calls are TRBV27 and TRBJ2-1, with 11 bases fitting TRBD2. CDR1 is MNHEY and CDR2 is SMNVEV in the germline V gene (reference sequence). This CDR3 is built from 14 residues. V lost 6 bases and J lost 6; bases outside the gene matches: 4. CDR3 amino acids: CASRGGTSGNEQFF. CDR3 DNA: TGTGCCAGCAGGGGCGGGACTAGCGGCAATGAGCAGTTCTTC.

The CDR3 DNA reads TGTGCCACCAGCTCCCGGGGGGGGTCCACCGGGGAGCTGTTTTTT. Its translation: CATSSRGGSTGELFF. J is TRBJ2-2 and V is TRBV24-1; TRBD2 aligns across 8 bases. V lost 7 bases and J lost 4; bases outside the gene matches: 7. The CDR3 covers 15 residues. Germline V gene data show CDR1 as KGHDR and CDR2 as SFDVKD.

This chain links TRBV9 with TRBJ1-4, with D possibly matching TRBD1 (5 bases). Germline CDR1 SGDLS, CDR2 YYNGEE. The CDR3 totals 16 residues. Deletions cut 4 bases from V and 2 bases from J, with 15 bases between. CDR3 in amino acids: CASSPQWGGTNEKLFF. CDR3 bases: TGTGCCAGCAGCCCCCAATGGGGGGGTACTAATGAAAAACTGTTTTTT.

The J gene is TRBJ1-2, the V gene TRBV18; D unresolved. This CDR3 contains 11 residues. CDR1 is KGHSH and CDR2 is LQKENI in the germline V gene. Trimming took 5 bases from V and 4 from J, leaving 5 bases between them. The CDR3 DNA reads as TGTGCCAGCTCATCGGGCTATGGCTACACCTTC. Amino acids: CASSSGYGYTF.

This sequence joins TRBV27 and TRBJ1-1; 8 nucleotides line up with TRBD1. V lost 5 bases, J lost 4 bases, and 6 bases stayed unmatched. Germline assignment: CDR1 MNHEY and CDR2 SMNVEV (reference sequence). The CDR3 is made up of 14 amino acids. In nucleotides, the CDR3 is TGTGCCAGCAGTCGTGGACAGGGAACCACTGAAGCTTTCTTT. It translates to CASSRGQGTTEAFF.